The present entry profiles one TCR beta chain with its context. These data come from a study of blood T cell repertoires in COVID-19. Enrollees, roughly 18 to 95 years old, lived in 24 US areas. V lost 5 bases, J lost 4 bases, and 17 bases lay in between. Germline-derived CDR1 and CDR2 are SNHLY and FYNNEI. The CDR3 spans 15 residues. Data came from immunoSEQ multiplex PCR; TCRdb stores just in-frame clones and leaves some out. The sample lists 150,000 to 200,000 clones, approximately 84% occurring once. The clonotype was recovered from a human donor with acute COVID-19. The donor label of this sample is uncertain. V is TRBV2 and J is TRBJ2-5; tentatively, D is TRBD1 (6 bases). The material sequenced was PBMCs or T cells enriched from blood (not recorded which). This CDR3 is CASSPYLTGTETQYF. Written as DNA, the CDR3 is TGTGCCAGCAGTCCCTATCTAACAGGGACAGAGACCCAGTACTTC.